The 13 T cell receptor beta chains in this list originate from one sample, sequenced in a study of CD8+CD57+ T cells in acquired aplastic anemia. Individuals selected for sequencing had exhibited CD8+CD57+ cell expansion on flow cytometry. Genomic DNA provided the template from which TCR beta VDJ and CDR3 profiles were obtained. From the reads, TCRdb called clonotypes with MiXCR, one entry per CDR3 protein. The repertoire holds about 120,000 distinct CDR3 sequences, with 55% to 60% as singletons. Sequencing was performed on sorted CD4+, CD8+, or CD8+CD57+ T cells (not recorded which) from PBMCs. These receptors were taken from a human donor with aplastic anemia.

A remark on this clonotype: A much larger clone lies one base from this, so it may be a read error. The V gene is TRBV6-5, the J gene TRBJ1-5; unclear D gene. This CDR3 spans 14 amino acids. The germline V gene encodes CDR1 MNHEY and CDR2 SVGAGI. The CDR3 sequence is CASSLHERNQPQNF. The CDR3 nucleotides read TGTGCCAGCAGTTTACATGAAAGGAATCAGCCCCAGAATTTT.

V usage is TRBV11-1 and J usage is TRBJ2-1; D may be TRBD1 (5 bases). The CDR3 runs to 18 residues. CDR1 and CDR2 (germline): SGHAT, FQDESV (reference sequence). Between the trimmed V and J ends, which lost 4 bases and 8 bases, there was a span of 27 bases. CDR3 coding DNA: TGTGCCAGCAGCTCCAAACACACAGGATCCCACACGGCCCATGAGCAGTTCTTC. It yields the protein CASSSKHTGSHTAHEQFF.

This chain connects TRBV6-2 or TRBV6-3 to TRBJ2-1; TRBD2 matches at 12 bases. J was trimmed by 8 bases and V by 5 bases; bases with no gene match: 4. CDR1 and CDR2 (germline): MNHEY, SVGEGT. The CDR3 length is 14 residues. CDR3 sequence reads: CASSTSGGSDEQFF. The CDR3 region has the DNA TGTGCCAGCAGTACTAGCGGGGGGAGCGATGAGCAGTTCTTC.

The chain uses TRBV5-5 and TRBJ2-1, with D unresolved. The CDR3 is 11 residues long. V lost 0 bases, J lost 9 bases, and 4 bases lay in between. Germline V gene sequence: CDR1 SGHKS, CDR2 YYEKEE (reference sequence). The CDR3 region is CASSLATEQFF. The CDR3 region has the DNA TGTGCCAGCAGCTTGGCGACTGAGCAGTTCTTC.

The chain carries TRBV19 and TRBJ2-7; D assignment may be TRBD1 or TRBD2 (5 bases each). The V gene's germline CDR1 is LNHDA and CDR2 SQIVND (reference sequence). Deletions cut 3 bases from V and 5 bases from J, with 11 bases between. This CDR3 has 13 amino acids. CDR3 nucleotide sequence: TGTGCCAGTAGTATTCTCCGGGGCAACGAGCAGTACTTC. Protein: CASSILRGNEQYF.

This rearrangement joins TRBV9 to TRBJ1-1; 8 bases are a match to TRBD1. The CDR3 is 15 residues long. CDR1 SGDLS and CDR2 YYNGEE come from the germline V gene. The ends lost 4 bases at V and 3 bases at J; junction bases unmatched: 8. The DNA for the CDR3 is TGTGCCAGCAGCAAAGCGACAGGGGAGGACACTGAAGCTTTCTTT. Translating gives CASSKATGEDTEAFF.

The CDR3 loop is CAISDPTLDRIQETQYF. DNA of the CDR3: TGTGCCATCAGTGACCCCACCCTGGACAGAATCCAAGAGACCCAGTACTTC. The chain couples TRBV10-3 to TRBJ2-5; perhaps TRBD1 as D (6 bases). The CDR3 totals 17 residues. From germline, CDR1 is ENHRY and CDR2 SYGVKD. V lost 3 bases to trimming and J lost 1 base, with 18 bases between them.

The chain has TRBV6-5 and TRBJ2-3; D may be TRBD1 or TRBD2 (5 bases each). V shed 0 bases and J shed 4 bases, with 8 bases lying between them. This CDR3 is 14 amino acids long. Germline values: CDR1 MNHEY, CDR2 SVGAGI. The CDR3 reads CASSYSEGPDTQYF. For the CDR3, the DNA is TGTGCCAGCAGTTACTCTGAGGGGCCAGATACGCAGTATTTT.

V gene TRBV19 combines with J gene TRBJ1-5; no clear D. The CDR3 runs 13 residues. CDR1 and CDR2 from the germline V gene are LNHDA and SQIVND (reference sequence). Trimming removed 3 bases from V and 5 bases from J, with 8 bases in between. The CDR3 loop reads CASSIGWDQPQHF. The CDR3 DNA sequence: TGTGCCAGTAGTATCGGGTGGGATCAGCCCCAGCATTTT.

The chain carries TRBV7-4 and TRBJ2-2, with a possible D match to TRBD1 (6 bases). The CDR3 covers 13 residues. The germline V and J ends were trimmed by 11 bases and 7 bases, with 17 bases remaining between them. CDR1 SGHVT and CDR2 SQSDAQ come from the germline V gene. This chain's CDR3 is CARGGWRGGELFF. CDR3 nucleotides: TGTGCCCGAGGGGGATGGAGAGGCGGGGAGCTGTTTTTT.

The chain has TRBV4-1 and TRBJ2-3; the match to TRBD1 covers 8 bases. CDR3 length: 15 amino acids. V shed 4 bases and J 1 base; nucleotides not matched to a gene: 4. CDR1 is MGHRA and CDR2 is YSYEKL in the germline V gene. The CDR3 loop reads CASSLQTGGTDTQYF. CDR3 DNA sequence: TGCGCCAGCAGCCTACAGACAGGGGGCACAGATACGCAGTATTTT.

The J gene is TRBJ2-1, the V gene TRBV20-1, with TRBD1 matching over 8 bases. V shed 3 bases, J shed 9 bases, and the junction held 4 bases outside the gene matches. The CDR3 consists of 12 residues. Germline CDR1 reads DFQATT; CDR2 reads SNEGSKA (reference sequence). This chain's CDR3 is CSASNRGTEQFF. CDR3 in DNA: TGCAGTGCTAGTAACAGGGGGACTGAGCAGTTCTTC.

The V and J genes are TRBV7-9 and TRBJ2-7; TRBD1 aligns across 7 bases. V shed 0 bases and J 3 bases; nucleotides not matched to a gene: 5. The CDR3 spans 15 residues. Germline V CDR1 and CDR2: SEHNR, FQNEAQ (reference sequence). Here the CDR3 DNA reads TGTGCCAGCAGCTTAGCGCTTGCAGGGGGCTACGAGCAGTACTTC. Its translation: CASSLALAGGYEQYF. Full variable domain (outside the CDR3, taken from reference TRBV7-9 and TRBJ2-7): DTGVSQNPRHKITKRGQNVTFRCDPISEHNRLYWYRQTLGQGPEFLTYFQNEAQLEKSRLLSDRFSAERPKGSFSTLEIQRTEQGDSAMYLCASSLALAGGYEQYFGPGTRLTVT.